Described below is a single T cell receptor beta chain sequence and its context. Its cognate antigen is unknown. The CDR3 has 14 residues. The junction had 6 bases not matched to a gene; V was cut back by 4 bases and J by 3 bases. Time point specified: week 35, safety follow-up. Alongside topical imiquimod, each dose of vaccine comprised 300 ug of mutant IDH1 20-mer peptide. Donor diagnoses consisted of new WHO grade 3 or 4 IDH1-mutant, ATRX-lost astrocytomas. This entry is derived from a study of a mutant IDH1 vaccine in newly diagnosed glioma. Across the study: Vaccination started 4-6 weeks after radiotherapy alone, or with temozolomide cycles.

The assay was immunoSEQ multiplex PCR, and TCRdb's table has in-frame clones only and misses some. In the table there are tens of thousands of clones, approximately 86% of which are singletons. Broader study findings: Seemingly, pseudoprogression had no relation to changes in the top peripheral T cell clonotypes.

The input for sequencing was PBMCs, taken from a glioma patient whose treatment included an IDH1 peptide vaccine. The receptor was isolated from a man younger than 40 with glioma. The chain combines TRBV7-1 with TRBJ2-7; 7 nucleotides line up with TRBD2. TRBV7-1 is an ORF; its function is uncertain. The CDR3 coding sequence is TGTGCCAGCAGCTTGGTGACTAGCATCTACGAGCAGTACTTC. Amino acids: CASSLVTSIYEQYF.